The rows below give T cell receptor beta chains drawn from one sample of a study of blood T cell repertoires in COVID-19. Profiled with immunoSEQ multiplex PCR; TCRdb holds only in-frame clones, not every one. Among about 47,000 clones listed, over 80% were seen once. The material sequenced was peripheral blood. These receptors all stem from a human donor with active COVID-19. The donor label of this sample is uncertain. The CDR3 runs from the conserved cysteine through the conserved F or W. D genes are given only for firm matches. Clone size, where shown, is once, few, many, or a class for clones that have expanded.

CDR3 DNA	CDR3 protein	J gene	V gene	D gene	clone size
TGTGCCAGTAGTATACGCATCGGGACTGATAATTCACCCCTCCACTTT	CASSIRIGTDNSPLHF	TRBJ1-6	TRBV19	NA	NA
TGTGCCAGCAGTGACGGGACTAGCGGGGTCAATGAGCAGTTCTTC	CASSDGTSGVNEQFF	TRBJ2-1	TRBV6-4	TRBD2	NA
TGTGCCAGCAGTGAATTAGGCAGGGGCCTTTTTTCGGTTACCAAAAACATTCAGTACTTC	CASSELGRGLFSVTKNIQYF	TRBJ2-4	TRBV6-1	NA	NA
TGTGCCAGCAGTTACTCGCTGGAGTATGCACTTCAGTACTTC	CASSYSLEYALQYF	TRBJ2-7	TRBV6-2/TRBV6-3	NA	NA
TGTGCCAGCAGCTTACTAGAGGCCGGGGAGCTGTTTTTT	CASSLLEAGELFF	TRBJ2-2	TRBV7-2	NA	NA
TGCAGTGCTAGTCCCGAGACAGGGGGGAACACTGAAGCTTTCTTT	CSASPETGGNTEAFF	TRBJ1-1	TRBV20-1	TRBD1	NA
TGTGCCAGCAGTACGCCCGGACTCAACACTGAAGCTTTCTTT	CASSTPGLNTEAFF	TRBJ1-1	TRBV6-5	NA	NA
TGCGCCAGCAGTGATACAGTCGACGAGCAGTACTTC	CASSDTVDEQYF	TRBJ2-7	TRBV10-1	NA	NA
TGTGCCTCCCACCGGACAGGGAGGTCCTATAATTCACCCCTCCACTTT	CASHRTGRSYNSPLHF	TRBJ1-6	TRBV30	TRBD1	few
TGTGCCAGCAGTTACTCGACAGGGAGCACAGATACGCAGTATTTT	CASSYSTGSTDTQYF	TRBJ2-3	TRBV6-6	TRBD1	NA
TGTGCCAGCAGCGGACACGAGGTGAAGTTCTTC	CASSGHEVKFF	TRBJ2-1	TRBV11-3	NA	NA
TGTGCCAGCAGCTTGGCCCCACAGCCTACCTACGAGCAGTACTTC	CASSLAPQPTYEQYF	TRBJ2-7	TRBV5-8	NA	once
TGTGCCAGCAGCTATCCGGGACAGGGGGCGCCTGGCTACACCTTC	CASSYPGQGAPGYTF	TRBJ1-2	TRBV5-6	TRBD1	NA
TGTGCCAGCAGTGAGGGCACTCGTGTCTTT	CASSEGTRVF	TRBJ1-1	TRBV2	NA	NA
TGTGCCACCAGTGATTTGCAAATAGCTTGGCAAGAGACCCAGTACTTC	CATSDLQIAWQETQYF	TRBJ2-5	TRBV24-1	NA	NA
TGTGCCAGCAGTGAACCGTTCACAGATACGCAGTATTTT	CASSEPFTDTQYF	TRBJ2-3	TRBV2	NA	NA
TGCGCCAGCAGCCAAAGCGGGGGGGCCGGCTTAGATACGCAGTATTTT	CASSQSGGAGLDTQYF	TRBJ2-3	TRBV4-1	TRBD2	once
TGCGCCAGCAGCCTGCGACAGAACACTGAAGCTTTCTTT	CASSLRQNTEAFF	TRBJ1-1	TRBV5-1	NA	NA
TGTGCCAGCAGTGAGTGGGACATATCCTATGGCTACACCTTC	CASSEWDISYGYTF	TRBJ1-2	TRBV2	NA	NA
TGCGCCAGCAGTGAGTCGCCAGGAAATAGCAATCAGCCCCAGCATTTT	CASSESPGNSNQPQHF	TRBJ1-5	TRBV10-2	NA	NA
TGCGCCAGCAGCTACATACAGGCTAACACCGGGGAGCTGTTTTTT	CASSYIQANTGELFF	TRBJ2-2	TRBV5-1	NA	NA
TGTGCCAGCATTACTGACAGGGGAAGGCGCACTGAAGCTTTCTTT	CASITDRGRRTEAFF	TRBJ1-1	TRBV2	TRBD1	NA
TGCGCCAGCAGCCCGAACCCGGGACTAGCGGGCGGGGCCAAAAACATTCAGTACTTC	CASSPNPGLAGGAKNIQYF	TRBJ2-4	TRBV5-1	TRBD2	NA
TGTGCCAGCAGCTTAGGGAGGGGGTCGTACAATGAGCAGTTCTTC	CASSLGRGSYNEQFF	TRBJ2-1	TRBV7-3	NA	NA
TGCGCCAGCAGCCGACAGTTCCCCGGGGAGCTGTTTTTT	CASSRQFPGELFF	TRBJ2-2	TRBV5-1	NA	NA
TGTGCCAGCAGCTTGGAACAGTACAATGAGCAGTTCTTC	CASSLEQYNEQFF	TRBJ2-1	TRBV5-4	NA	NA
TGTGCCAGTTTGGACAGGGTAAACTATGGCTACACCTTC	CASLDRVNYGYTF	TRBJ1-2	TRBV19	TRBD1	NA
TGTGCCAGCAGCCAAGGGGACAACTCCTACGAGCAGTACTTC	CASSQGDNSYEQYF	TRBJ2-7	TRBV14	NA	NA
TGTGCCTGGAAGGGTTCGGGGGGGACCCAGTACTTC	CAWKGSGGTQYF	TRBJ2-5	TRBV30	TRBD2	NA
TGTGCCAGTAGCGGTAGCGGGGGAGGAACAGATACGCAGTATTTT	CASSGSGGGTDTQYF	TRBJ2-3	TRBV19	TRBD2	NA
TGTGCCAGCTCACCACGCGTGGGCGGGGCGGGGGAAAAACTGTTTTTT	CASSPRVGGAGEKLFF	TRBJ1-4	TRBV18	NA	NA
TGTGCCAGCACCGTGACAGGGCAAGAGCCCCAGCATTTT	CASTVTGQEPQHF	TRBJ1-5	TRBV12-3/TRBV12-4	TRBD1	NA
TGTGCCAGCAGTCCCAAAGTCGGGCAGGGGATCAATCAGCCCCAGCATTTT	CASSPKVGQGINQPQHF	TRBJ1-5	TRBV27	NA	NA
TGTGCCAGCAGCCGGGACTTACGGGTGAACACTGAAGCTTTCTTT	CASSRDLRVNTEAFF	TRBJ1-1	TRBV5-4	NA	NA
TGTGCCAGCAGCGCATCCCAGGGTGACCCCACCTACGAGCAGTACTTC	CASSASQGDPTYEQYF	TRBJ2-7	TRBV7-9	NA	NA
TGTGCCAGCAGTTACCCGGACAACGAGCAGTACTTC	CASSYPDNEQYF	TRBJ2-7	TRBV7-6	NA	NA
TGTGCCAGCAGTTACTCTCTGACACAGGGGAATTCACCCCTCCACTTT	CASSYSLTQGNSPLHF	TRBJ1-6	TRBV6-5	TRBD1	NA
TGTGCCAGCAGCCCCAGGCCCCTCTCTGGAAACACCATATATTTT	CASSPRPLSGNTIYF	TRBJ1-3	TRBV9	NA	NA
TGTGCCAGCAGCCATACCTCCTCGAGGACCCAGTACTTC	CASSHTSSRTQYF	TRBJ2-5	TRBV14	NA	NA
TGCGCCAGCAGCAAATTTGGACTAGCGGTGTACCAAGAGACCCAGTACTTC	CASSKFGLAVYQETQYF	TRBJ2-5	TRBV5-1	TRBD2	once
TGTGCCAGCAGCCCCCTTGGGGCCCTTGAGCAGTTCTTC	CASSPLGALEQFF	TRBJ2-1	TRBV7-3	NA	NA
TGTGCCAGCACACTGGGCGGGAACTCCTACGAGCAGTACTTC	CASTLGGNSYEQYF	TRBJ2-7	TRBV7-2	NA	few
TGTGCCAGCAGTTCGACAGTGAAGGGTTTCAATGAGCAGTTCTTC	CASSSTVKGFNEQFF	TRBJ2-1	TRBV27	NA	once
TGTGCCAGCAGCCTTAACAGGGAAGCAGATACGCAGTATTTT	CASSLNREADTQYF	TRBJ2-3	TRBV11-3	NA	NA
TGTGCCTGGAGTTCCGGGTACACTGAAGCTTTCTTT	CAWSSGYTEAFF	TRBJ1-1	TRBV30	NA	NA
TGTGCCAGCAGCTCCGAGGGCCTTTTCAATGAGCAGTTCTTC	CASSSEGLFNEQFF	TRBJ2-1	TRBV5-4	NA	once
TGTGCTACCGGGACAGGGGTGAACACCATATATTTT	CATGTGVNTIYF	TRBJ1-3	TRBV12-3/TRBV12-4	TRBD1	NA
TGTGCCACCAGTGAGGCCGGGGCAGATACGCAGTATTTT	CATSEAGADTQYF	TRBJ2-3	TRBV24-1	NA	NA
TGTGCCAGCAGCCAGGAACAGGGGGGTAATGAGCAGTTCTTC	CASSQEQGGNEQFF	TRBJ2-1	TRBV6-5	TRBD1	NA
TGTGCCAGCAGCCAAGTTGCGGGGGGCTACACCTTC	CASSQVAGGYTF	TRBJ1-2	TRBV3-1/TRBV3-2	NA	NA
TGTGCCAGCAGCTTGGAGGGGGCAGTCTCTGGAAACACCATATATTTT	CASSLEGAVSGNTIYF	TRBJ1-3	TRBV5-5	TRBD1	few
TGTGCCAGCAGCCTGGACATCCACGAGCAGTACTTC	CASSLDIHEQYF	TRBJ2-7	TRBV5-4	NA	NA
TGTGCCAGCAGCCAAGACATTCCGGTTCCCAACTCTTACAATGAGCAGTTCTTC	CASSQDIPVPNSYNEQFF	TRBJ2-1	TRBV3-1/TRBV3-2	NA	NA
TGTGCCAGCAGCCAAGGGGGGGGAAGTGAAAAACTGTTTTTT	CASSQGGGSEKLFF	TRBJ1-4	TRBV3-1/TRBV3-2	NA	NA
TGTGCTAGTGGTCCAGGGGGTTCTGGCTACACCTTC	CASGPGGSGYTF	TRBJ1-2	TRBV12-5	TRBD1	NA
TGCGCCAGCAGCTTGGCCAGCGGGAGTTACAATGAGCAGTTCTTC	CASSLASGSYNEQFF	TRBJ2-1	TRBV5-1	TRBD2	NA
TGTGCCAGCAGCGTAGACAGGGCGGCAGATACGCAGTATTTT	CASSVDRAADTQYF	TRBJ2-3	TRBV9	NA	NA